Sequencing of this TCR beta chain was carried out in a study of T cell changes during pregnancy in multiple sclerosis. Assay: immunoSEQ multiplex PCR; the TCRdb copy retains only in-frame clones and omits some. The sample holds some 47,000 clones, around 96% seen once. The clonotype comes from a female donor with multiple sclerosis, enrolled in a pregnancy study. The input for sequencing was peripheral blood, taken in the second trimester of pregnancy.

The DNA of the CDR3 is TGTGCCAGCAGTGTTAACGGGAACTCCTACGAGCAGTACTTC. As protein: CASSVNGNSYEQYF. This chain joins TRBV2 and TRBJ2-7; D might be TRBD2 (5 bases). CDR1 and CDR2 from the germline V gene are SNHLY and FYNNEI. V was clipped by 4 bases and J by 0 bases, with 10 bases between them. This CDR3 is built from 14 residues.